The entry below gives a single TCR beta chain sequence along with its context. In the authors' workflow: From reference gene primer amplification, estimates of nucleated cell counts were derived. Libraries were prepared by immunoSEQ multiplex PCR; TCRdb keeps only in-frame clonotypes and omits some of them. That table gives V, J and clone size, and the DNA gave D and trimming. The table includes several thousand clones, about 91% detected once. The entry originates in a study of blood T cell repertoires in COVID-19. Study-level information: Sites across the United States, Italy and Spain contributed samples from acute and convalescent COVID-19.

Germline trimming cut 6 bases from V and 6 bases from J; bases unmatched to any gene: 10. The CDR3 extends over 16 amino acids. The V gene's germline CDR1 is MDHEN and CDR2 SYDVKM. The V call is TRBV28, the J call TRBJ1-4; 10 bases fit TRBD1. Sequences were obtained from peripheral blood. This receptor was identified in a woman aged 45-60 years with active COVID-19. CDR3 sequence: CASSSTLGTGDEKLFF. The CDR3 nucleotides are TGTGCCAGCAGCTCAACTCTCGGGACAGGGGATGAAAAACTGTTTTTT.